Here is one T cell receptor beta chain with its context. This sample stems from a study of T cells in Graves' hyperthyroidism and ophthalmopathy. The source material, RNA transcripts, was used to amplify TCR beta CDR3 regions. Initially, a first-round RT-PCR of the TCR CDR3 employed the HTBI primer set. TCRdb passed the multiplex PCR reads through MiXCR, listing each CDR3 protein once. The sample lists hundreds of thousands of distinct CDR3 sequences; roughly 46% were seen once. Per germline, CDR1 SGHTA and CDR2 FQGNSA. The CDR3 is 15 residues long. V was shortened by 5 bases and J by 3 bases, with 14 bases between the two germline ends.

Sequenced: peripheral blood or thyroid tissue (not recorded which). This receptor was taken from an adult man with Graves' disease, either hyperthyroidism or ophthalmopathy (not recorded which). The J gene is TRBJ1-5, the V gene TRBV7-2; D is unclear. CDR3 sequence reads: CASSLAGRVNQPQHF. The DNA of the CDR3 is TGTGCCAGCAGCCTTGCTGGAAGGGTCAATCAGCCCCAGCATTTT.